This T cell receptor (beta chain) was sequenced in a study of T cells in Graves' hyperthyroidism and ophthalmopathy. From RNA transcripts, TCR beta CDR3 regions were amplified. The primer set for the first-round RT-PCR of the TCR CDR3 was HTBI. TCRdb reprocessed the multiplex PCR reads with MiXCR, giving one entry per CDR3 protein. In the table there are a few hundred thousand distinct CDR3 sequences, 35% to 50% of which are singletons. Every diagnosis used clinical symptoms, serum thyroxine and TRAb, thyroid ultrasound and orbital computed tomography. This clonotype was observed many times. The source material was peripheral blood or thyroid tissue (not recorded which). This clonotype was sampled from an adult woman with Graves' disease, either hyperthyroidism or ophthalmopathy (not recorded which).

CDR3 residues: CASKGSGRLNYGYTF. DNA of the CDR3: TGTGCCAGCAAAGGATCGGGGAGGCTTAACTATGGCTACACCTTC. The chain recombines TRBV9 with TRBJ1-2, with D uncertain. Trimming removed 6 bases at V and 1 base at J, with 16 bases between. Germline V gene data show CDR1 as SGDLS and CDR2 as YYNGEE. The CDR3 length is 15 residues.